The entry below describes one T cell receptor (beta chain). The data are from a study of blood T cell repertoires in COVID-19. Background on the study: Both acute and convalescent COVID-19 samples were obtained from the United States, Italy and Spain. Sources were T cells, B-cell-depleted T cells, or PBMCs; the material itself was cDNA or gDNA.

This CDR3 has 15 residues. V lost 2 bases and J 6 bases, leaving 17 bases between the germline ends. Germline V gene lookup returns CDR1 SGHNT and CDR2 YYREEE (reference sequence). Original methodology: Amplification with reference gene primers provided the estimates of nucleated cell counts. The repertoire was sequenced with immunoSEQ multiplex PCR; TCRdb's copy has only in-frame clones and lacks some. The V and J calls and clone size were taken over from that table, and D and trimming were inferred from the DNA. This sample has under 150,000 clones, with about 90% found just once. The chain couples TRBV5-4 to TRBJ1-1; weak D call: TRBD1 (6 bases). The sequenced material came from peripheral blood. The receptor comes from a woman aged 45-65 years with acute or convalescent COVID-19. The CDR3 reads CASSFSGGAAAEAFF. DNA for the CDR3: TGTGCCAGCAGCTTCTCCGGGGGGGCCGCGGCTGAAGCTTTCTTT. Combining the CDR3 with reference TRBV5-4 and TRBJ1-1 gives the whole variable domain ETGVTQSPTHLIKTRGQQVTLRCSSQSGHNTVSWYQQALGQGPQFIFQYYREEENGRGNFPPRFSGLQFPNYSSELNVNALELDDSALYLCASSFSGGAAAEAFFGQGTRLTVV.